This is a list of T cell receptor beta chains from one sample in a study of blood T cell repertoires in COVID-19. TCRdb's table, derived via immunoSEQ multiplex PCR, lists solely in-frame clones and lacks some. The sample holds over 40,000 clones; about 83% are singletons and the top ten take approximately 15%. Sequenced input: peripheral blood. These receptors were collected from a human donor in a cohort sampled during active COVID-19. Both conserved end residues are part of each CDR3. The order of the fields is J gene, V gene, CDR3 protein.

J gene: TRBJ2-7; V gene: TRBV11-2; CDR3 protein: CASSLGLAGHEQYF
J gene: TRBJ2-7; V gene: TRBV5-1; CDR3 protein: CASSSEGRGEQYF
J gene: TRBJ1-3; V gene: TRBV14; CDR3 protein: CASSQGQGAGNTIYF
J gene: TRBJ2-7; V gene: TRBV7-2; CDR3 protein: CASSLGVARNYEQYF
J gene: TRBJ2-1; V gene: TRBV6-6; CDR3 protein: CASSPSLGLVPKNEQFF
J gene: TRBJ2-7; V gene: TRBV6-5; CDR3 protein: CASSPGTSLPYEQYF
J gene: TRBJ2-2; V gene: TRBV19; CDR3 protein: CASSIGQGIGNTGELFF
J gene: TRBJ2-1; V gene: TRBV9; CDR3 protein: CASSVHEPQGEQFF
J gene: TRBJ2-7; V gene: TRBV19; CDR3 protein: CASSTPTAGTLYEQYF
J gene: TRBJ2-7; V gene: TRBV2; CDR3 protein: CASSAQLGGYEQYF
J gene: TRBJ1-1; V gene: TRBV10-3; CDR3 protein: CAISDTGGRVLSNTEAFF
J gene: TRBJ1-2; V gene: TRBV7-2; CDR3 protein: CASSLSVRNYGYTF
J gene: TRBJ1-5; V gene: TRBV27; CDR3 protein: CASKPQGYNSNQPQHF
J gene: TRBJ2-1; V gene: TRBV5-1; CDR3 protein: CASSLKREWAHEQFF
J gene: TRBJ1-4; V gene: TRBV12-5; CDR3 protein: CASGAGTGSNEKLFF
J gene: TRBJ2-2; V gene: TRBV5-1; CDR3 protein: CASSYDTGQGVTGELFF
J gene: TRBJ2-7; V gene: TRBV6-6; CDR3 protein: CASSFGLAGGSREQYF
J gene: TRBJ2-5; V gene: TRBV7-6; CDR3 protein: CASSSWETSTRRGQYF
J gene: TRBJ2-3; V gene: TRBV6-6; CDR3 protein: CASSFSGRGTDTQYF
J gene: TRBJ2-7; V gene: TRBV3-1/TRBV3-2; CDR3 protein: CASSQYRGAAYEQYF
J gene: TRBJ2-5; V gene: TRBV3-1/TRBV3-2; CDR3 protein: CASSRQGWYQETQYF
J gene: TRBJ1-6; V gene: TRBV2; CDR3 protein: CASTGRFSPLHF
J gene: TRBJ1-5; V gene: TRBV27; CDR3 protein: CASSPTGTGAQPQHF
J gene: TRBJ2-1; V gene: TRBV7-2; CDR3 protein: CASSFSGNEQFF
J gene: TRBJ2-3; V gene: TRBV6-1; CDR3 protein: CASSEGLAGALGHTQYF
J gene: TRBJ1-1; V gene: TRBV4-2; CDR3 protein: CASSPRSGGRGVNTEAFF